Listed below are T cell receptor beta chains from one sample, sequenced in a study of molecular identifiers for immune sequencing clone quantification. TCRdb ran MiXCR on the PCR reads and lists one entry per CDR3 protein. The repertoire holds some 650,000 distinct CDR3 sequences, roughly 21% seen once, with roughly 0.85% in the top ten. What was sequenced was naive CD8+ T cells from blood, with Jurkat cell RNA spiked in. These receptors originate from a human donor in good health. Some libraries in this study had Jurkat cell RNA spiked in. Both conserved end residues are part of each CDR3. D genes are given only for firm matches. A row's size may be missing; if present it is once, few, many or a size class.

D gene	J gene	clone size	V gene	CDR3 length	CDR3 protein	CDR3 DNA
-	TRBJ2-1	-	TRBV20-1	16	CSARDLGRSSYNEQFF	TGCAGTGCTAGAGATCTGGGGAGGAGCTCCTACAATGAGCAGTTCTTC
-	TRBJ2-2	many	TRBV4-1	13	CASSHAGTGELFF	TGCGCCAGCAGCCATGCCGGCACCGGGGAGCTGTTTTTT
TRBD1	TRBJ1-1	many	TRBV29-1	15	CSGEGAIGEGPRAFF	TGCAGCGGCGAGGGGGCTATAGGGGAAGGTCCGCGAGCTTTCTTT
TRBD1	TRBJ2-7	many	TRBV4-3	16	CASSQESSGGSYEQYF	TGCGCCAGCAGCCAAGAGTCGTCAGGGGGAAGCTACGAGCAGTACTTC
TRBD1	TRBJ2-2	many	TRBV12-3/TRBV12-4	16	CASSLTGQLLAGELFF	TGTGCCAGCAGTTTAACGGGACAGCTCTTGGCCGGGGAGCTGTTTTTT
-	TRBJ2-5	-	TRBV27	13	CASSWGPGETQYF	TGTGCCAGCAGTTGGGGCCCCGGGGAGACCCAGTACTTC
-	TRBJ1-1	-	TRBV27	14	CASSPPGQMLEAFF	TGTGCCAGCAGTCCTCCGGGGCAAATGTTGGAAGCTTTCTTT
TRBD1	TRBJ2-7	-	TRBV18	14	CASSPQDRTYEQYF	TGTGCCAGCTCACCACAGGACAGGACCTACGAGCAGTACTTC
-	TRBJ2-5	many	TRBV25-1	14	CASSENLRGAAQYF	TGTGCCAGCAGTGAAAATCTAAGGGGGGCTGCCCAGTACTTC
-	TRBJ2-7	many	TRBV20-1	14	CSARAAGDAYEQYF	TGCAGTGCTAGGGCAGCAGGGGACGCCTACGAGCAGTACTTC
TRBD1	TRBJ2-7	-	TRBV12-3/TRBV12-4	12	CASSPQGVERYF	TGTGCCAGCAGTCCGCAGGGGGTCGAGCGGTACTTC
TRBD1	TRBJ1-1	-	TRBV7-3	15	CASSASGTAGTEAFF	TGTGCCAGCAGCGCATCCGGGACAGCCGGGACTGAAGCTTTCTTT
-	TRBJ2-5	few	TRBV16	15	CASSLKKGFGETQYF	TGTGCCAGCAGCCTCAAGAAGGGGTTTGGGGAGACCCAGTACTTC
TRBD2	TRBJ2-3	many	TRBV12-3/TRBV12-4	17	CASSPTLAGEATDTQYF	TGTGCCAGCAGCCCCACGTTGGCGGGAGAGGCCACAGATACGCAGTATTTT
-	TRBJ1-4	many	TRBV19	14	CASIGRDANEKLFF	TGTGCCAGTATCGGCCGGGACGCTAATGAAAAACTGTTTTTT
TRBD2	TRBJ2-7	many	TRBV7-9	13	CASSPGGLHEQYF	TGTGCCAGCAGCCCGGGGGGGCTCCACGAGCAGTACTTC
TRBD1	TRBJ1-5	many	TRBV12-3/TRBV12-4	14	CASSLQGNNQPQHF	TGTGCCAGCAGTCTACAGGGGAACAATCAGCCCCAGCATTTT
TRBD2	TRBJ2-7	few	TRBV19	14	CASSRGGGLNEQYF	TGTGCCAGTAGTCGCGGGGGGGGCCTAAACGAGCAGTACTTC